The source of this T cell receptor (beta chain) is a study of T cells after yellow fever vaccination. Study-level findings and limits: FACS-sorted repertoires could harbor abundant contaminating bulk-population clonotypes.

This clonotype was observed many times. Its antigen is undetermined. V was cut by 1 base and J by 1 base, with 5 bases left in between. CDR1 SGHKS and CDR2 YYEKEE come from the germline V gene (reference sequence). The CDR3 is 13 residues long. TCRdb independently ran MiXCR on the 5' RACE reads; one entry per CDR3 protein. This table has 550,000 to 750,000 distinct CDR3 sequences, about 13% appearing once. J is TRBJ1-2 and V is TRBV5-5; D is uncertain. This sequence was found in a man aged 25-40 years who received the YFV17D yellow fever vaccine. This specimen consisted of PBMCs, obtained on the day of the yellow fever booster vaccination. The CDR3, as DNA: TGTGCCAGCAGCTTGCTGCGTAACTATGGCTACACCTTC. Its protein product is CASSLLRNYGYTF.